These 17 T cell receptor beta chains were sequenced from one sample in a study of control samples from healthy donors and cancer patients. Assay used: immunoSEQ multiplex PCR; TCRdb lists only in-frame clones, some missing. The sample yields more than 95,000 clones, more than 70% seen once. Sequenced material: blood. The receptors originated from a woman between 65 and 79 years old in good health.

The chain carries TRBV27 and TRBJ2-5, with 7 bases fitting TRBD2. The V gene's germline CDR1 is MNHEY and CDR2 SMNVEV (reference sequence). The CDR3 is 13 amino acids. J was trimmed by 2 bases and V by 4 bases; bases with no gene match: 1. CDR3 coding DNA: TGTGCCAGCAGTTGGGGAGGGCAAGAGACCCAGTACTTC. This encodes CASSWGGQETQYF.

V is TRBV15 and J is TRBJ2-1; D may correspond to TRBD1 or TRBD2 (7 bases each). CDR3 length equals 16 residues. CDR1 LNHNV and CDR2 YYDKDF come from the germline V gene (reference sequence). V was cut by 3 bases and J by 5 bases, with 17 bases left in between. The CDR3 is CATSRPRGGFNNEQFF. In DNA, the CDR3 is TGTGCCACCAGCAGGCCCAGGGGGGGCTTCAACAATGAGCAGTTCTTC.

This chain joins TRBV7-9 and TRBJ2-1, with 8 bases fitting TRBD1. The CDR3 consists of 14 residues. Germline V gene data show CDR1 as SEHNR and CDR2 as FQNEAQ (reference sequence). V was clipped by 5 bases and J by 6 bases; unmatched bases: 6. The CDR3 spells CASSTRDRGNEQFF. The CDR3 DNA sequence: TGTGCCAGCAGCACGAGAGACAGGGGCAATGAGCAGTTCTTC.

This clone was seen once. The chain is built from TRBV15 and TRBJ1-5; the D gene is possibly TRBD1 (5 bases). This CDR3 comprises 14 residues. The V gene's germline CDR1 is LNHNV and CDR2 YYDKDF (reference sequence). Trimming removed 5 bases at V and 5 bases at J, with 13 bases between. In nucleotides, the CDR3 is TGTGCCACCAGCCCTGTGGGGCGGGATCAGCCCCAGCATTTT. Its protein is CATSPVGRDQPQHF.

This clone was seen just once. The chain has TRBV4-1 and TRBJ2-7; D remains ambiguous. Germline V gene lookup returns CDR1 MGHRA and CDR2 YSYEKL. The CDR3 is made up of 14 amino acids. The V end was cut by 0 bases, the J end by 6 bases, with 12 bases between. CDR3 coding DNA: TGCGCCAGCAGCCAAGATCGACGCGGCGGCGAGCAGTACTTC. It encodes CASSQDRRGGEQYF.

This sequence joins TRBV6-1 and TRBJ2-1, with D perhaps TRBD1 (6 bases). The CDR3 spans 16 residues. The germline CDR1 and CDR2 sequences are MNHNS and SASEGT. The germline V and J ends were trimmed by 1 base and 4 bases, with 14 bases remaining between them. CDR3 residues: CASSEDLWGQYNEQFF. As DNA, the CDR3 is TGTGCCAGCAGTGAAGATTTGTGGGGGCAATACAATGAGCAGTTCTTC.

V is TRBV7-9 and J is TRBJ2-3, with D perhaps matching TRBD2 (7 bases). Germline V gene sequence: CDR1 SEHNR, CDR2 FQNEAQ (reference sequence). Trimming removed 1 base at V and 4 bases at J, with 9 bases between. CDR3 length: 14 amino acids. This CDR3 is CASSLGGGADTQYF. Here the CDR3 DNA reads TGTGCCAGCAGCTTAGGCGGGGGCGCAGATACGCAGTATTTT.

This CDR3 reads CASSLGGQGAYNEQFF. The CDR3 coding sequence is TGTGCCAGCAGCTTGGGGGGACAGGGGGCTTACAATGAGCAGTTCTTC. This rearrangement joins TRBV5-4 to TRBJ2-1; the match to TRBD1 covers 12 bases. CDR3 size: 16 residues. The V gene end was trimmed by 0 bases and the J gene end by 4 bases; junction bases not matched to a gene: 2. Germline V lookup: CDR1 SGHNT, CDR2 YYREEE (reference sequence).

This chain uses TRBV27 with TRBJ2-7, with D perhaps TRBD1 (6 bases). The CDR3 has 14 residues. The V gene lost 0 bases and the J gene lost 2 bases, with 8 bases spanning the gap. Germline V gene data show CDR1 as MNHEY and CDR2 as SMNVEV (reference sequence). CDR3 nucleotide sequence: TGTGCCAGCAGTTTATCGGGGGCTCCCTACGAGCAGTACTTC. The encoded protein is CASSLSGAPYEQYF.

The chain carries TRBV4-2 and TRBJ2-2, with 11 bases fitting TRBD2. CDR1 is LGHNA, CDR2 YNFKEQ, per germline. The CDR3 consists of 17 residues. V lost 3 bases, J lost 4 bases, and 7 bases stayed unmatched. The CDR3: CASSHGPSGGSTGELFF. CDR3 bases: TGTGCCAGCAGCCATGGCCCTAGCGGGGGGAGCACCGGGGAGCTGTTTTTT.

The gene calls are TRBV2 and TRBJ1-4; no clear D. Germline CDR1 is SNHLY and CDR2 is FYNNEI. CDR3 size: 11 residues. V was trimmed by 2 bases and J by 7 bases, leaving 2 bases between them. The CDR3: CASSEIEKLFF. CDR3 bases: TGTGCCAGCAGTGAAATTGAAAAACTGTTTTTT.

The chain uses TRBV21-1 and TRBJ1-2. TRBV21-1 is tagged as a pseudogene. CDR3 length: 14 residues. This chain's CDR3 is CASSKGTTNYGYTF. The CDR3 DNA follows: TGTGCCAGCAGTAAGGGGACTACTAACTATGGCTACACCTTC.

This chain uses TRBV2 with TRBJ1-5, with TRBD1 matching 7 bases. Looked up from germline, CDR1 is SNHLY and CDR2 is FYNNEI. There are 14 residues in the CDR3. The V gene end was trimmed by 8 bases and the J gene end by 0 bases; junction bases not matched to a gene: 4. CDR3 loop: CASGTVNSNQPQHF. CDR3 DNA: TGTGCCAGCGGGACAGTAAATAGCAATCAGCCCCAGCATTTT.

The V gene is TRBV7-2, the J gene TRBJ2-1; 8 bases fit TRBD1. The CDR3 spans 15 residues. Germline CDR1 and CDR2: SGHTA and FQGNSA. V shed 7 bases and J 5 bases; nucleotides not matched to a gene: 10. CDR3 in DNA: TGTGCCAGCACCCGGCCCGGACAGGGAAACAATGAGCAGTTCTTC. Protein: CASTRPGQGNNEQFF.

This clone has more than one count but fewer than ten. The gene calls are TRBV4-3 and TRBJ2-3; no definite D call. Germline V gene data show CDR1 as LGHNA and CDR2 as YSLEER. The CDR3 is 13 amino acids. V was cut by 0 bases and J by 5 bases, with 6 bases left in between. CDR3 sequence reads: CASSQEMEDTQYF. As DNA, the CDR3 is TGCGCCAGCAGCCAAGAGATGGAAGATACGCAGTATTTT.

The rearrangement joins TRBV6-2 or TRBV6-3 to TRBJ1-3; D ambiguous. V was shortened by 4 bases and J by 2 bases, with 3 bases between the two germline ends. The CDR3 has 12 residues. Germline CDR1 and CDR2: MNHEY and SVGEGT. The CDR3 bases are TGTGCCAGCAGTTTTCCTGGAAACACCATATATTTT. Its translation: CASSFPGNTIYF.

This sequence joins TRBV7-9 and TRBJ2-7; 8 bases align to TRBD2. The J segment lost 6 bases and the V segment lost 5 bases, leaving 6 bases of the junction unmatched. The germline CDR1 and CDR2 sequences are SEHNR and FQNEAQ (reference sequence). The CDR3 covers 13 residues. The CDR3 nucleotides read TGTGCCAGCAGCCCCGGACTAGCTGGCGAGCAGTACTTC. Its protein is CASSPGLAGEQYF. The full variable domain, completed using reference TRBV7-9 and TRBJ2-7, is DTGVSQNPRHKITKRGQNVTFRCDPISEHNRLYWYRQTLGQGPEFLTYFQNEAQLEKSRLLSDRFSAERPKGSFSTLEIQRTEQGDSAMYLCASSPGLAGEQYFGPGTRLTVT.